This is a list of T cell receptor beta chains from one sample in a study of CD8 T cells in ankylosing spondylitis. TCRdb re-called the 5' RACE reads through MiXCR, storing one row per CDR3 protein. Of 40,000 to 55,000 distinct CDR3 sequences listed, 7.4% were seen once; the top ten hold over 7%. The source material was blood, either unsorted or a sorted T cell fraction (not recorded which). The receptors shown here come from a female donor with ankylosing spondylitis or in good health (not recorded which). The CDR3 runs from the conserved cysteine through the conserved F or W. D genes are given only for firm matches. Clone size, where shown, is once, few, many, or a class for clones that have expanded.

d_call	v_call	cdr3_length	j_call	clone_size	cdr3_nt	cdr3_aa
.	TRBV11-2	18	TRBJ2-7	.	TGTGCCAGCAGCTTACTTATTTTTGGGGGCCTTAGCTCCTACGAGCAGTACTTC	CASSLLIFGGLSSYEQYF
.	TRBV7-3	16	TRBJ2-3	many	TGTGCCAGCAGCCAACCCCTAGTAGCTAGCACAGATACGCAGTATTTT	CASSQPLVASTDTQYF
.	TRBV7-3	15	TRBJ1-6	.	TGTGCCAGCAGCTTCCCTGGTTTCTATAATTCACCCCTCCACTTT	CASSFPGFYNSPLHF
TRBD2	TRBV20-1	14	TRBJ2-2	.	TGCAGTGCCCTTGGACTAGGGGCCACCGGGGAGCTGTTTTTT	CSALGLGATGELFF
TRBD2	TRBV20-1	14	TRBJ2-7	many	TGCAGTGCTGGGACTAGCGGGGGGGCGTACGAGCAGTACTTC	CSAGTSGGAYEQYF
.	TRBV11-3	15	TRBJ1-1	many	TGTGCCAGCAGCTTAGAAGAAGAAATGAACACTGAAGCTTTCTTT	CASSLEEEMNTEAFF
.	TRBV29-1	13	TRBJ1-1	many	TGCAGCGCTCCCGGCCGAGGGGCCACTGAAGCTTTCTTT	CSAPGRGATEAFF
.	TRBV20-1	14	TRBJ2-7	many	TGCAGTGCCGAACGGGACGAGAGCTCCTACGAGCAGTACTTC	CSAERDESSYEQYF
.	TRBV5-1	15	TRBJ1-5	many	TGCGCCAGCAGCTCCGCGGGGGCTTTCAATCAGCCCCAGCATTTT	CASSSAGAFNQPQHF
TRBD2	TRBV12-3/TRBV12-4	17	TRBJ2-2	many	TGTGCCAGCAGTTTAGTAGGACTAGCGACGAACACCGGGGAGCTGTTTTTT	CASSLVGLATNTGELFF
TRBD1	TRBV6-5	18	TRBJ1-2	many	TGTGCCAGCAGTTACTCTTCGGTAGGGACAGCTACTAACTATGGCTACACCTTC	CASSYSSVGTATNYGYTF
TRBD2	TRBV29-1	17	TRBJ2-1	many	TGCAGCGCACCCAAACTCACGACTAGCGGGGGGCCCAATGAGCAGTTCTTC	CSAPKLTTSGGPNEQFF
TRBD1	TRBV5-1	18	TRBJ1-6	medium-sized	TGCGCCAGCAGCTCGGACAGGGGCCTAGGTCGGCTCAATTCACCCCTCCACTTT	CASSSDRGLGRLNSPLHF
.	TRBV7-7	15	TRBJ2-1	many	TGTGCTAGCAGCTTTGGTGGTGGGTCTTACAATGAGCAGTTCTTC	CASSFGGGSYNEQFF
.	TRBV15	14	TRBJ1-3	many	TGTGCCACCAGCTCCCCCAACTCTGGAAACACCATATATTTT	CATSSPNSGNTIYF
.	TRBV5-1	14	TRBJ2-7	.	TGCGCCAGCAGCCTTGGGGGAACGTCCTACGAGCAGTACTTC	CASSLGGTSYEQYF
.	TRBV18	16	TRBJ1-5	.	TGTGCCAGCTCACGACCAGGAACCCCAAGCAATCCGCCCCAGCATTTT	CASSRPGTPSNPPQHF
TRBD2	TRBV12-3/TRBV12-4	15	TRBJ2-1	many	TGTGCCAGCAGAATTAGCGGGGCAGCCTACAATGAGCAGTTCTTC	CASRISGAAYNEQFF
.	TRBV18	18	TRBJ2-3	.	TGTGCCAGCTCACCACCTCTTCGCCAAGGGAAAAACACAGATACGCAGTATTTT	CASSPPLRQGKNTDTQYF
.	TRBV5-1	17	TRBJ2-1	many	TGCGCCAGCAGCTTGGTTCCCCCGGTTTCCTGGTACAATGAGCAGTTCTTC	CASSLVPPVSWYNEQFF
TRBD1	TRBV5-6	13	TRBJ1-2	.	TGTGCCAGCAGCACCGGACAGGACTATGGCTACACCTTC	CASSTGQDYGYTF
.	TRBV6-6	13	TRBJ2-7	many	TGTGCCAGCAGTAAAGGTGTGAACTACGAGCAGTACTTC	CASSKGVNYEQYF
.	TRBV20-1	12	TRBJ2-2	many	TGCAGTACCCCTAAACGGTCTGGGGAGCTGTTTTTT	CSTPKRSGELFF
.	TRBV12-3/TRBV12-4	14	TRBJ1-1	many	TGTGCCAGCAGTTACCGGGATTTGAACACTGAAGCTTTCTTT	CASSYRDLNTEAFF
TRBD1	TRBV11-2	15	TRBJ1-6	many	TGTGCCAGCAGTCCGCCGGGACAGGGAGGATCACCCCTCCACTTT	CASSPPGQGGSPLHF
.	TRBV20-1	14	TRBJ1-1	many	TGCAGTGCCTTACGGGCAGGGATGGGTACTGAAGCTTTCTTT	CSALRAGMGTEAFF
TRBD2	TRBV12-3/TRBV12-4	15	TRBJ2-7	.	TGTGCCAGCAGCCCCGTCAGTAGCGGGCAGGGCGAGCAGTACTTC	CASSPVSSGQGEQYF
.	TRBV11-2	14	TRBJ1-1	many	TGTGCCAGCAGCTTAGACCCATACAGGACTGAAGCTTTCTTT	CASSLDPYRTEAFF
TRBD2	TRBV7-2	16	TRBJ2-2	many	TGTGCCAGTTCCACTAGCGGGGGGCCGAACACCGGGGAGCTGTTTTTT	CASSTSGGPNTGELFF
TRBD2	TRBV29-1	14	TRBJ2-1	many	TGCAGCGTTGGACTAGCGGGGAGAGGGGATGAGCAGTTCTTC	CSVGLAGRGDEQFF
.	TRBV15	18	TRBJ2-3	many	TGTGCCACCAGCAGAGAGCCAACTCACGTTTCAGCAACAGATACGCAGTATTTT	CATSREPTHVSATDTQYF
.	TRBV20-1	15	TRBJ2-5	.	TGCAGTGCTAGCCATCTCGGGCAGGTGGTAGAGACCCAGTACTTC	CSASHLGQVVETQYF
.	TRBV7-2	12	TRBJ2-3	few	TGTGCCAGCAGCTCCCTAAGAGATACGCAGTATTTT	CASSSLRDTQYF
.	TRBV10-3	15	TRBJ2-3	many	TGTGCCATCAAACGGGATCCCATACGGGGAGATACGCAGTATTTT	CAIKRDPIRGDTQYF
.	TRBV5-1	13	TRBJ1-2	many	TGCGCCAGCAGCTTTTTGGGGGAAGATGGCTACACCTTC	CASSFLGEDGYTF
TRBD1	TRBV29-1	12	TRBJ2-5	many	TGCAGCATCCGACAGGGTCAAGAGACCCAGTACTTC	CSIRQGQETQYF
.	TRBV5-1	15	TRBJ1-3	few	TGCGCCAGCAGCAAGACCGGGACACCTGGAAACACCATATATTTT	CASSKTGTPGNTIYF
.	TRBV5-1	15	TRBJ2-7	many	TGCGCCAGCACCCCAGGGGCGGCATTATCCTACGAGCAGTACTTC	CASTPGAALSYEQYF
TRBD2	TRBV19	14	TRBJ2-1	few	TGTGCCAGTAACCCGGGGGGGACCCCTAATGAGCAGTTCTTC	CASNPGGTPNEQFF
.	TRBV20-1	15	TRBJ1-6	many	TGCAGTGCTGGGCCCGGCGGTCCCTATAATTCACCCCTCCACTTT	CSAGPGGPYNSPLHF
.	TRBV5-1	17	TRBJ1-1	.	TGCGCCAGCAGCTTCGCCCCCACAGGCGGAGGGAACACTGAAGCTTTCTTT	CASSFAPTGGGNTEAFF
.	TRBV18	12	TRBJ2-4	.	TGTGCCAGCTCCCGCGAACTTAACATTCAGTACTTC	CASSRELNIQYF
.	TRBV5-4	13	TRBJ2-7	many	TGTGCCAGCAGCTTGGTTGGAGGACGCGAGCAGTACTTC	CASSLVGGREQYF
.	TRBV14	15	TRBJ2-6	many	TGTGCCAGCAGCCAAGTCGCGTTTGGGGCCAACGTCCTGACTTTC	CASSQVAFGANVLTF
TRBD1	TRBV11-2	13	TRBJ1-6	many	TGTGCCAGCAGTGGGACAGAGAATTCACCCCTCCACTTT	CASSGTENSPLHF
TRBD2	TRBV5-1	16	TRBJ2-1	.	TGCGCCAGCAGCTTGAGCCCTAGCGGGGGGGTCGATGAGCAGTTCTTC	CASSLSPSGGVDEQFF
.	TRBV4-2	15	TRBJ2-7	.	TGTGCCAGCAGCCAACCCAGCGACACCTTCTACGAGCAGTACTTC	CASSQPSDTFYEQYF
.	TRBV20-1	13	TRBJ2-5	many	TGCAGTGCCGATGACTCCATTGGGGAGACCCAGTACTTC	CSADDSIGETQYF
.	TRBV24-1	15	TRBJ2-3	many	TGTGCCACCAGTGATAATGGCAGGGACGCAGATACGCAGTATTTT	CATSDNGRDADTQYF
.	TRBV4-3	15	TRBJ2-5	few	TGCGCCAGCAGCCAATACCGGGACCGAAGGGAGACCCAGTACTTC	CASSQYRDRRETQYF
.	TRBV5-4	15	TRBJ1-2	.	TGTGCCAGCAGCCTTGGGCTCCTCTTCAACTATGGCTACACCTTC	CASSLGLLFNYGYTF
TRBD2	TRBV5-6	17	TRBJ2-2	.	TGTGCCAGCAGCTTGCCCGGACTAGCGTCGAACACCGGGGAGCTGTTTTTT	CASSLPGLASNTGELFF
.	TRBV27	14	TRBJ2-7	many	TGTGCCAGCAGCTCCATCGTAGGTCGCGTTGAGCAGTACTTC	CASSSIVGRVEQYF
TRBD1	TRBV6-1	18	TRBJ1-3	.	TGTACCAGCAGCCGCGACAGGGTCCAGGGTTCGTCTGGAAACACCATATATTTT	CTSSRDRVQGSSGNTIYF
TRBD1	TRBV20-1	15	TRBJ1-5	many	TGCAGTGCGGACCGGGACAGGGGCGTAAATCAGCCCCAGCATTTT	CSADRDRGVNQPQHF
.	TRBV5-1	15	TRBJ1-4	many	TGCGCCAGCAGCAAGATGGGGAACATCGGAGAAAAACTGTTTTTT	CASSKMGNIGEKLFF
.	TRBV15	17	TRBJ1-4	many	TGTGCCACCAGCAGAGATCCCATGAGTACGTGGGGGGAAAAACTGTTTTTT	CATSRDPMSTWGEKLFF
TRBD2	TRBV5-1	15	TRBJ2-1	many	TGCGCCAGCAGCGAGGGGACTAGCGGGGACAATGAGCAGTTCTTC	CASSEGTSGDNEQFF